This TCR beta chain comes out of a study of early T cells in non-severe SARS-CoV-2 infection. Study summary: Chains were not paired, and sequencing was done on bulk RNA from unsorted whole blood. Study findings and constraints: Sequences matched to VDJdb favored anti-spike CD8 responses, while private and CD4 specificities were missed.

Trimming cost V 6 bases and J 6 bases, with 24 bases left between them. Per the germline V gene, CDR1 is MNHNY and CDR2 is SVGAGI (reference sequence). The CDR3 consists of 16 residues. Each single cDNA molecule received a unique molecular identifier. One entry per CDR3 protein results from TCRdb running MiXCR on the 5' RACE reads. The sample holds some 54,000 distinct CDR3 sequences; roughly 9.7% are singletons and the top ten take over 8.5%. A remark on this clonotype: Antigen: not known.

Sequencing used whole blood. The sequence was collected from an adult who was a healthcare worker with PCR-confirmed SARS-CoV-2 infection or an uninfected control (not recorded which). The gene calls are TRBV6-6 and TRBJ2-7; D is possibly TRBD1 (6 bases). CDR3 loop: CASSQLPGDTLGEQYF. The CDR3 region has the DNA TGTGCCAGCAGCCAACTCCCCGGGGACACCCTCGGCGAGCAGTACTTC.